This is a list of T cell receptor beta chains from one sample in a study of control samples from healthy donors and cancer patients. Clones were read by immunoSEQ multiplex PCR, and TCRdb kept only the in-frame ones, dropping some. Of tens of thousands of clones detected, 94% appear once; the ten largest clones hold approximately 4.8%. Material for sequencing was blood. These receptors originate from a young woman in good health. Each CDR3 is given with its conserved first and last residue. D genes are given only for firm matches. The size entry is marked missing in some rows and otherwise reads once, few, many or a size class.

cdr3_length d_call clone_size v_call cdr3_aa
12 - - TRBV5-6 CASSPREYGYTF
13 - - TRBV19 CASSKPRSYEQYF
15 TRBD1 - TRBV11-2 CASSIYAGQGYGYTF
16 - - TRBV9 CASSVGGLGPNTEAFF
13 TRBD2 - TRBV6-5 CASSYGLAGEQYF
13 - - TRBV11-2 CASSLGQNTEAFF
13 - - TRBV19 CASTPSGVSPLHF
15 - - TRBV7-9 CASSFLGSGANVLTF
10 - - TRBV20-1 CSASGETQYF
17 TRBD2 - TRBV11-3 CASSLSGRALGTDTQYF
13 - - TRBV6-6 CASSYPTGNEQYF
14 - - TRBV5-4 CASSWVRSGDTQYF
15 - - TRBV19 CASSPRMSLTGELFF
13 - - TRBV9 CASSVVGAGELFF
17 TRBD1 once TRBV7-9 CASSSPPRQGLSYEQYF
17 - - TRBV18 CASSPISSGRSFYGYTF
13 - - TRBV19 CASSPGLNTEAFF
14 - - TRBV5-1 CASSLEGPNTEAFF
14 TRBD2 - TRBV6-6 CASRDSGGTYEQYF
16 - - TRBV27 CASSDQRVGDTGELFF
13 - - TRBV5-6 CASSLAVSVEQYF
14 TRBD1 - TRBV6-2/TRBV6-3 CASRYPGGSYEQYF
15 - - TRBV19 CASSWRGGGNQPQHF
14 - - TRBV12-5 CASSRETSYNEQFF
15 TRBD1 - TRBV28 CASSQRRGLTYEQYF
15 - - TRBV11-1 CASSLGAQGGYEQYF
12 TRBD2 - TRBV2 CASRLAGGREYF
15 TRBD1 - TRBV14 CASSHTETGDYEQYF
13 TRBD1 - TRBV6-4 CASSADRDYGYTF
14 - - TRBV27 CASSPTPYQETQYF
16 - - TRBV28 CASSRPKRGSNQPQHF
14 - - TRBV3-1/TRBV3-2 CASSQASSTDTQYF
19 TRBD1 - TRBV7-8 CASSFSGQTRPGMGQPQHF
15 - - TRBV6-6 CASSPSARSYNEQFF
12 - - TRBV5-6 CASSFLSDGYTF